The rows below give T cell receptor beta chains drawn from one sample of a study of shared clonotypes between healthy human individuals. Produced via immunoSEQ multiplex PCR; TCRdb's table is partial and in-frame only. The table includes approximately 2,000,000 clones, approximately 90% detected once. The source material was naive CD4+ T cells from PBMCs. These receptors all come from a man aged 18 to 35 in good health. Some clones in this sample may be carry-over from other donors' samples. CDR3s include the opening cysteine and the closing phenylalanine or tryptophan. A D gene is named only where the DNA matches it firmly. Clone size is given for some rows only: seen once, a few or many times, or a class if the clone is expanded.

clone_size: NA
d_call: TRBD1
j_call: TRBJ1-5
v_call: TRBV6-1
cdr3_aa: CASSRDRGNQPQHF
cdr3_nt: TGTGCCAGCAGCCGAGACAGGGGTAATCAGCCCCAGCATTTT

clone_size: NA
d_call: NA
j_call: TRBJ2-3
v_call: TRBV6-6
cdr3_aa: CASKEAGAVGDTQYF
cdr3_nt: TGTGCCAGCAAGGAAGCGGGCGCGGTGGGGGATACGCAGTATTTT

clone_size: NA
d_call: TRBD1
j_call: TRBJ2-5
v_call: TRBV5-8
cdr3_aa: CASSRGTGAMETQYF
cdr3_nt: TGTGCCAGCAGCCGGGGGACAGGGGCGATGGAGACCCAGTACTTC

clone_size: NA
d_call: TRBD1
j_call: TRBJ2-1
v_call: TRBV10-2
cdr3_aa: CASSTSRDRPRRDNEQFF
cdr3_nt: TGCGCCAGCAGCACGTCCCGGGACAGGCCGCGGAGAGACAATGAGCAGTTCTTC

clone_size: NA
d_call: NA
j_call: TRBJ2-7
v_call: TRBV29-1
cdr3_aa: CSVVGGLEQYF
cdr3_nt: TGCAGCGTTGTGGGGGGTCTGGAGCAGTACTTC

clone_size: NA
d_call: TRBD1
j_call: TRBJ1-1
v_call: TRBV11-1
cdr3_aa: CASSWTGSMVYMNTEAFF
cdr3_nt: TGTGCCAGCAGCTGGACAGGGAGTATGGTATATATGAACACTGAAGCTTTCTTT

clone_size: NA
d_call: NA
j_call: TRBJ1-4
v_call: TRBV5-1
cdr3_aa: CASSQVGDEKLFF
cdr3_nt: TGCGCCAGCAGCCAAGTAGGGGATGAAAAACTGTTTTTT

clone_size: NA
d_call: NA
j_call: TRBJ2-1
v_call: TRBV27
cdr3_aa: CASSFLRNAYNEQFF
cdr3_nt: TGTGCCAGCAGTTTTTTGAGAAACGCCTACAATGAGCAGTTCTTC

clone_size: NA
d_call: NA
j_call: TRBJ2-3
v_call: TRBV19
cdr3_aa: CASSELRRGSDTQYF
cdr3_nt: TGTGCCAGTAGTGAGTTGCGCAGGGGCTCAGATACGCAGTATTTT

clone_size: NA
d_call: NA
j_call: TRBJ2-7
v_call: TRBV5-5
cdr3_aa: CASSSNKLLSVGVLHEQYF
cdr3_nt: TGTGCCAGCAGCTCCAATAAGCTCCTCTCAGTGGGAGTTCTGCACGAGCAGTACTTC

clone_size: NA
d_call: NA
j_call: TRBJ2-1
v_call: TRBV9
cdr3_aa: CASRGGGSSYNEQFF
cdr3_nt: TGTGCCAGCAGAGGCGGAGGGAGCTCCTACAATGAGCAGTTCTTC

clone_size: NA
d_call: NA
j_call: TRBJ1-5
v_call: TRBV6-6
cdr3_aa: CASSWPAYSNQPQHF
cdr3_nt: TGTGCCAGCAGTTGGCCAGCTTATAGCAATCAGCCCCAGCATTTT

clone_size: NA
d_call: NA
j_call: TRBJ1-2
v_call: TRBV28
cdr3_aa: CASSPAQAYGYTF
cdr3_nt: TGTGCCAGCAGTCCCGCCCAAGCCTATGGCTACACCTTC

clone_size: NA
d_call: NA
j_call: TRBJ2-7
v_call: TRBV7-2
cdr3_aa: CASSRRAGSEQYF
cdr3_nt: TGTGCCAGCAGCCGGCGGGCGGGTTCCGAGCAGTACTTC

clone_size: NA
d_call: NA
j_call: TRBJ2-2
v_call: TRBV4-3
cdr3_aa: CASSQDRHSWDTGELFF
cdr3_nt: TGCGCCAGCAGCCAAGATCGTCACTCATGGGACACCGGGGAGCTGTTTTTT

clone_size: NA
d_call: TRBD1
j_call: TRBJ2-7
v_call: TRBV11-1
cdr3_aa: CASSSGGGSPYEQYF
cdr3_nt: TGTGCCAGCAGCTCAGGGGGTGGGTCCCCCTACGAGCAGTACTTC

clone_size: NA
d_call: TRBD2
j_call: TRBJ2-1
v_call: TRBV15
cdr3_aa: CASGGSNEQFF
cdr3_nt: TGTGCCTCGGGAGGGTCCAATGAGCAGTTCTTC

clone_size: NA
d_call: NA
j_call: TRBJ2-5
v_call: TRBV9
cdr3_aa: CASSVAAGLLETQYF
cdr3_nt: TGTGCCAGCAGCGTAGCTGCAGGACTACTCGAGACCCAGTACTTC

clone_size: NA
d_call: TRBD2
j_call: TRBJ2-5
v_call: TRBV6-5
cdr3_aa: CASRRLAGGQETQYF
cdr3_nt: TGTGCCAGCAGGAGACTAGCGGGGGGCCAAGAGACCCAGTACTTC

clone_size: NA
d_call: NA
j_call: TRBJ1-5
v_call: TRBV19
cdr3_aa: CASTADSNQPQHF
cdr3_nt: TGTGCCAGTACAGCAGATAGCAATCAGCCCCAGCATTTT

clone_size: NA
d_call: TRBD2
j_call: TRBJ2-3
v_call: TRBV2
cdr3_aa: CASTIAGDGDTQYF
cdr3_nt: TGTGCCAGCACGATAGCGGGAGATGGGGATACGCAGTATTTT

clone_size: NA
d_call: TRBD2
j_call: TRBJ2-7
v_call: TRBV28
cdr3_aa: CASSPSGGRRGEQYF
cdr3_nt: TGTGCCAGCAGCCCCAGCGGCGGGAGACGGGGCGAGCAGTACTTC

clone_size: NA
d_call: NA
j_call: TRBJ2-6
v_call: TRBV7-9
cdr3_aa: CASSAAGAANVLTF
cdr3_nt: TGTGCCAGCAGCGCAGCCGGAGCGGCCAACGTCCTGACTTTC

clone_size: NA
d_call: NA
j_call: TRBJ1-1
v_call: TRBV5-4
cdr3_aa: CASSLVAGLRTEAFF
cdr3_nt: TGTGCCAGCAGCTTGGTAGCAGGGCTGAGGACTGAAGCTTTCTTT

clone_size: NA
d_call: NA
j_call: TRBJ2-1
v_call: TRBV5-6
cdr3_aa: CASSLGPDGEQFF
cdr3_nt: TGTGCCAGCAGCCTAGGACCCGACGGTGAGCAGTTCTTC

clone_size: NA
d_call: TRBD2
j_call: TRBJ2-5
v_call: TRBV5-1
cdr3_aa: CASSPVAGGPSVETQYF
cdr3_nt: TGCGCCAGCAGCCCCGTCGCGGGAGGGCCCTCAGTGGAGACCCAGTACTTC

clone_size: NA
d_call: NA
j_call: TRBJ1-2
v_call: TRBV27
cdr3_aa: CASSLRLGAAYGYTF
cdr3_nt: TGTGCCAGCAGTTTACGTCTGGGTGCCGCCTATGGCTACACCTTC

clone_size: NA
d_call: NA
j_call: TRBJ2-7
v_call: TRBV6-6
cdr3_aa: CASSPRSGSYEQYF
cdr3_nt: TGTGCCAGCAGTCCCCGGAGTGGGTCCTACGAGCAGTACTTC

clone_size: NA
d_call: NA
j_call: TRBJ2-1
v_call: TRBV2
cdr3_aa: CASSEGGRERYNEQFF
cdr3_nt: TGTGCCAGCAGTGAAGGCGGGCGGGAACGTTACAATGAGCAGTTCTTC

clone_size: NA
d_call: TRBD1
j_call: TRBJ1-3
v_call: TRBV15
cdr3_aa: CATSRGTGSSGNTIYF
cdr3_nt: TGTGCCACCAGCAGAGGGACAGGGAGCTCTGGAAACACCATATATTTT

clone_size: NA
d_call: NA
j_call: TRBJ2-5
v_call: TRBV27
cdr3_aa: CASSLKGRAHWETQYF
cdr3_nt: TGTGCCAGCAGTTTAAAGGGACGGGCCCATTGGGAGACCCAGTACTTC

clone_size: NA
d_call: NA
j_call: TRBJ1-1
v_call: TRBV12-5
cdr3_aa: CASGRQGYTEAFF
cdr3_nt: TGTGCTAGTGGTCGACAAGGGTACACTGAAGCTTTCTTT

clone_size: NA
d_call: TRBD2
j_call: TRBJ2-7
v_call: TRBV27
cdr3_aa: CASSLGLAGGLDEQYF
cdr3_nt: TGTGCCAGCAGTTTAGGACTAGCGGGAGGGTTGGACGAGCAGTACTTC

clone_size: NA
d_call: NA
j_call: TRBJ2-1
v_call: TRBV7-3
cdr3_aa: CASSEHIAAYNEQFF
cdr3_nt: TGTGCCAGCAGCGAACACATCGCCGCCTACAATGAGCAGTTCTTC

clone_size: NA
d_call: NA
j_call: TRBJ1-4
v_call: TRBV5-6
cdr3_aa: CASSHRPGRATNEKLFF
cdr3_nt: TGTGCCAGCAGCCACCGTCCAGGGCGTGCAACTAATGAAAAACTGTTTTTT

clone_size: NA
d_call: NA
j_call: TRBJ1-4
v_call: TRBV30
cdr3_aa: CAWNIHGFNEKLFF
cdr3_nt: TGTGCCTGGAACATCCACGGTTTTAATGAAAAACTGTTTTTT

clone_size: NA
d_call: NA
j_call: TRBJ1-2
v_call: TRBV30
cdr3_aa: CAWSVTGDGYTF
cdr3_nt: TGTGCCTGGAGTGTAACCGGGGATGGCTACACCTTC

clone_size: NA
d_call: TRBD1
j_call: TRBJ2-1
v_call: TRBV4-3
cdr3_aa: CASSQEGTASNEQFF
cdr3_nt: TGCGCCAGCAGCCAAGAGGGGACAGCCAGCAATGAGCAGTTCTTC

clone_size: NA
d_call: NA
j_call: TRBJ2-3
v_call: TRBV28
cdr3_aa: CASSPVARQDTQYF
cdr3_nt: TGTGCCAGCAGTCCCGTGGCACGCCAAGATACGCAGTATTTT

clone_size: NA
d_call: TRBD2
j_call: TRBJ2-5
v_call: TRBV7-2
cdr3_aa: CASSQAGVGPWRQTQYF
cdr3_nt: TGTGCCAGCAGCCAAGCGGGGGTAGGGCCCTGGAGGCAGACCCAGTACTTC

clone_size: NA
d_call: NA
j_call: TRBJ1-1
v_call: TRBV6-1
cdr3_aa: CASSEFRSLNTEAFF
cdr3_nt: TGTGCCAGCAGTGAATTCCGGTCGCTGAACACTGAAGCTTTCTTT

clone_size: few
d_call: TRBD1
j_call: TRBJ1-4
v_call: TRBV30
cdr3_aa: CAWSEIGTGREKLFF
cdr3_nt: TGTGCCTGGAGTGAGATCGGGACAGGGAGGGAAAAACTGTTTTTT

clone_size: NA
d_call: NA
j_call: TRBJ1-2
v_call: TRBV6-6
cdr3_aa: CASSQQGPNYGYTF
cdr3_nt: TGTGCCAGCAGTCAACAGGGCCCCAACTATGGCTACACCTTC

clone_size: NA
d_call: NA
j_call: TRBJ2-5
v_call: TRBV5-1
cdr3_aa: CASSLRAGTQETQYF
cdr3_nt: TGCGCCAGCAGCTTGAGAGCTGGGACACAGGAGACCCAGTACTTC

clone_size: NA
d_call: NA
j_call: TRBJ2-7
v_call: TRBV13
cdr3_aa: CASSLRGSSGEQYF
cdr3_nt: TGTGCCAGCAGCTTACGAGGATCATCCGGAGAGCAGTACTTC

clone_size: NA
d_call: NA
j_call: TRBJ1-2
v_call: TRBV5-1
cdr3_aa: CASSLALQEGGYTF
cdr3_nt: TGCGCCAGCAGCTTGGCCCTACAGGAGGGTGGCTACACCTTC

clone_size: NA
d_call: TRBD1
j_call: TRBJ1-2
v_call: TRBV9
cdr3_aa: CASSAQGAWGGYTF
cdr3_nt: TGTGCCAGCAGCGCACAGGGGGCGTGGGGTGGCTACACCTTC

clone_size: NA
d_call: NA
j_call: TRBJ2-3
v_call: TRBV7-6
cdr3_aa: CASSLSLGVPGYPQYF
cdr3_nt: TGTGCCAGCAGCTTATCTTTGGGGGTCCCTGGTTATCCGCAGTATTTT